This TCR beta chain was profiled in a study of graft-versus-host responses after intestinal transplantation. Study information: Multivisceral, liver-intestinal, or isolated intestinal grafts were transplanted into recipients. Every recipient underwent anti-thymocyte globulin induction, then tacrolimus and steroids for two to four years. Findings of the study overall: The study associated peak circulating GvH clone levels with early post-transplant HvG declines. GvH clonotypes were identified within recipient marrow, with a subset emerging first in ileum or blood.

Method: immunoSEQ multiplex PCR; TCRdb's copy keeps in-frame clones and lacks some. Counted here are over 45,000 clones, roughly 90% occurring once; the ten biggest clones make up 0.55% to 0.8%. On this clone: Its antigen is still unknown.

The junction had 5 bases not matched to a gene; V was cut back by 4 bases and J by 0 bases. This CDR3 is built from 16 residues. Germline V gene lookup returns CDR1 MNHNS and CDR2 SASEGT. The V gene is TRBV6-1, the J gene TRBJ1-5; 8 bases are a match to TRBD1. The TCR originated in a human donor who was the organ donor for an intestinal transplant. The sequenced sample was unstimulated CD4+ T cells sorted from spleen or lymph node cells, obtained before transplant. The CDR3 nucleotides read TGTGCCAGCAGTGTCTCAGGGGGCCATAGCAATCAGCCCCAGCATTTT. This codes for CASSVSGGHSNQPQHF.